The 17 T cell receptor beta chains listed next were all sequenced from one sample in a study of T cells in Graves' hyperthyroidism and ophthalmopathy. The investigators amplified TCR beta CDR3 regions from RNA transcripts. The TCR CDR3 was amplified in a first-round RT-PCR using the HTBI primer set. A single record per CDR3 protein comes from TCRdb applying MiXCR to the multiplex PCR reads. Of under 700,000 distinct CDR3 sequences listed, over 15% were seen once; the top ten hold around 18%. The sequenced material came from blood. These receptors originate from a woman between 18 and 29 years old with Graves' hyperthyroidism.

This clonotype appeared a few times. The chain links TRBV27 to TRBJ1-6; D perhaps matches TRBD1 (6 bases). The CDR3 totals 15 residues. Germline-derived CDR1 and CDR2 are MNHEY and SMNVEV (reference sequence). Trimming took 3 bases from V and 3 from J, leaving 9 bases between them. CDR3 nucleotide sequence: TGTGCCAGCAGTTTCACGGGACACTATAATTCACCCCTCCACTTT. Its protein product is CASSFTGHYNSPLHF.

This clonotype was seen more than once but under ten times. J is TRBJ2-7 and V is TRBV4-3, with D perhaps TRBD1 (6 bases). Germline V gives CDR1 LGHNA, CDR2 YSLEER. Trimming removed 0 bases at V and 7 bases at J, with 16 bases between. CDR3 length: 15 residues. The CDR3 region is CASSQELGQGLEQYF. CDR3 DNA: TGCGCCAGCAGCCAAGAATTAGGGCAGGGGTTAGAGCAGTACTTC.

In its sample, this clonotype was seen many times. The chain uses TRBV3-1 and TRBJ1-1, with D perhaps TRBD1 (5 bases). The CDR3 runs 14 residues. Trimming removed 5 bases at V and 1 base at J, with 11 bases between. Germline V gene sequence: CDR1 LGHDT, CDR2 YNNKEL (reference sequence). CDR3 residues: CASSSRDRNTEAFF. The CDR3 DNA reads as TGTGCCAGCAGCTCGAGAGACAGGAACACTGAAGCTTTCTTT.

This CDR3 is CAIRTPNEQFF. DNA of the CDR3: TGTGCCATTCGGACCCCCAATGAGCAGTTCTTC. The chain couples TRBV10-3 to TRBJ2-1; D not resolved. V dropped 9 bases and J dropped 6 bases, with 9 bases sitting between them. The CDR3 consists of 11 residues. Germline loops: CDR1 ENHRY, CDR2 SYGVKD.

V and J are TRBV12-3 or TRBV12-4 and TRBJ2-5; TRBD1 aligns across 7 bases. The ends lost 6 bases at V and 2 bases at J; junction bases unmatched: 6. The CDR3 runs to 14 residues. CDR3 loop: CASSLQGRQETQYF. The CDR3 coding sequence is TGTGCCAGCAGCTTACAGGGGCGGCAAGAGACCCAGTACTTC.

The chain is built from TRBV7-2 and TRBJ1-6; D may be TRBD1 (5 bases). Trimming left V 5 bases short and J 7 bases short, with 15 bases between. The CDR3 spans 15 residues. CDR1 SGHTA and CDR2 FQGNSA come from the germline V gene. The CDR3 is CASSVPGRGNSPLHF. The CDR3 DNA reads as TGTGCCAGCAGCGTGCCGGGACGGGGGAATTCACCCCTCCACTTT.

This clonotype was seen many times. The V call is TRBV10-3, the J call TRBJ2-3, with 8 bases identical to TRBD2. This CDR3 has 16 amino acids. Losses at the gene ends were 2 bases for V and 3 bases for J; bases not matched to a gene: 7. Germline V gene sequence: CDR1 ENHRY, CDR2 SYGVKD. CDR3 coding DNA: TGTGCCATCAGTGAGATCGGGGGGGTCGGTACAGATACGCAGTATTTT. It is translated as CAISEIGGVGTDTQYF.

Many counts were recorded for this clonotype. The rearrangement links TRBV12-3 or TRBV12-4 to TRBJ1-3; D call uncertain. CDR3 size: 15 residues. Trimming shortened V by 3 bases and J by 4 bases, and 13 bases separated the two germline ends. This chain's CDR3 is CASSFLIQVGNTIYF. The CDR3 nucleotides are TGTGCCAGCAGTTTTCTTATCCAAGTGGGAAACACCATATATTTT.

This clonotype was detected ten times or more. The chain couples TRBV20-1 to TRBJ2-7; D is unresolved. Germline CDR1 and CDR2: DFQATT and SNEGSKA (reference sequence). V lost 3 bases and J 4 bases, leaving 4 bases between the germline ends. CDR3 length: 10 residues. CDR3 region: CSASQYEQYF. In DNA, the CDR3 is TGCAGTGCTAGCCAGTACGAGCAGTACTTC.

Of note for this clonotype: Since a much larger clone is just one base distant, this may be a read error. The chain has TRBV20-1 and TRBJ1-5, with D maybe TRBD1 (5 bases). CDR1 and CDR2 (germline): DFQATT, SNEGSKA (reference sequence). The CDR3 length is 17 residues. The CDR3 DNA follows: TGCAGTGTCAAGCTTTGTACTCAGGGAGGGGTTCGGCAGCCCCTGCATTTT. Protein product: CSVKLCTQGGVRQPLHF.

This chain links TRBV7-2 with TRBJ1-3; the D is unclear. Germline V CDR1 and CDR2: SGHTA, FQGNSA. V lost 4 bases, J lost 0 bases, and 10 bases lay in between. The length of the CDR3 is 15 residues. The CDR3 DNA reads as TGTGCCAGCAGCTCCAACCGGGTCTCTGGAAACACCATATATTTT. Its protein product is CASSSNRVSGNTIYF.

At least ten counts were recorded for this clonotype. This chain uses TRBV12-3 or TRBV12-4 with TRBJ1-1; D is unresolved. The CDR3 has 12 amino acids. V lost 2 bases and J lost 7, with 8 bases in between. The chain's CDR3 is CASSLRRSEAFF. As DNA, the CDR3 is TGTGCCAGCAGTTTACGACGGAGTGAAGCTTTCTTT.

This clonotype was seen at least ten times. The CDR3 DNA is TGTGCCAGCAGCGTAGTGGGGACTGAGGGGACCCAGTACTTC. Amino acid sequence: CASSVVGTEGTQYF. The J gene is TRBJ2-5, the V gene TRBV9; D perhaps matches TRBD2 (6 bases). The CDR3 is made up of 14 amino acids. In germline, CDR1 is SGDLS, CDR2 YYNGEE. Trimming pared 0 bases from V and 7 bases from J, leaving 13 bases between. Full variable domain (outside the CDR3, taken from reference TRBV9 and TRBJ2-5): DSGVTQTPKHLITATGQRVTLRCSPRSGDLSVYWYQQSLDQGLQFLIQYYNGEERAKGNILERFSAQQFPDLHSELNLSSLELGDSALYFCASSVVGTEGTQYFGPGTRLLVL.

At least ten counts were recorded for this clonotype. The chain uses TRBV6-2 or TRBV6-3 and TRBJ2-3; D gene ambiguous. V was trimmed by 4 bases and J by 4 bases, leaving 9 bases between them. CDR3 length: 13 amino acids. CDR1 is MNHEY, CDR2 SVGEGT, per germline. The CDR3 bases are TGTGCCAGCAGTTGGGTTAAGGCAGATACGCAGTATTTT. Translating gives CASSWVKADTQYF.

The table lists this clonotype with a few counts. One end of the junction varies from germline; a read error may be responsible. The V call is TRBV5-1, the J call TRBJ2-3, with 9 bases fitting TRBD2. The CDR3 is made up of 16 amino acids. In germline, CDR1 is SGHRS, CDR2 YFSETQ. The CDR3 DNA reads TGCGCCAGCAGCTTGATCCTAGCGGGAACAACAGATACGCGGTATTTT. This translates into CASSLILAGTTDTRYF.

A few counts support this clonotype. The genes are TRBV20-1 and TRBJ2-7; TRBD2 agrees at 7 bases. The CDR3 has 14 amino acids. V gave up 0 bases and J gave up 6 bases; unmatched junction bases: 8. Germline CDR1 is DFQATT and CDR2 is SNEGSKA (reference sequence). CDR3 sequence reads: CSARDGGSEVEQYF. CDR3 nucleotides: TGCAGTGCTAGAGACGGCGGGAGTGAGGTCGAGCAGTACTTC.

This clonotype occurred many times. This sequence joins TRBV4-3 and TRBJ1-1; D not resolved. The CDR3 has 15 amino acids. Trimming pared 5 bases from V and 0 bases from J, leaving 13 bases between. Looked up from germline, CDR1 is LGHNA and CDR2 is YSLEER. This chain's CDR3 is CASSYGIRVNTEAFF. The CDR3 DNA reads as TGCGCCAGCAGCTACGGGATTCGAGTGAACACTGAAGCTTTCTTT.